This T cell receptor beta chain was sequenced for a study of OX40 agonist ivuxolimab in advanced cancers. In the study overall: Patients were dosed with the agonistic anti-OX40 (CD134) antibody ivuxolimab. Patients got intravenous ivuxolimab at 0.01 to 10 mg/kg every 2 weeks.

Profiling relied on immunoSEQ multiplex PCR, and the TCRdb table lists in-frame clones only, not all of them. The table records roughly 61,000 clones, roughly 85% of them present only once. The CDR3 extends over 11 amino acids. V was trimmed by 3 bases and J by 3 bases, leaving 0 bases between them. The germline V gene has CDR1 SGHVS and CDR2 FQNEAQ. This sequence was found in an adult with an advanced solid tumor such as melanoma, head and neck, liver or kidney cancer. Sample: CD4+ or CD8+ T cells sorted from blood, taken in a trial of the OX40 agonist ivuxolimab. The rearrangement joins TRBV7-8 to TRBJ1-3; no clear D gene. CDR3: CASSFGNTIYF. Written as DNA, the CDR3 is TGTGCCAGCAGCTTTGGAAACACCATATATTTT.